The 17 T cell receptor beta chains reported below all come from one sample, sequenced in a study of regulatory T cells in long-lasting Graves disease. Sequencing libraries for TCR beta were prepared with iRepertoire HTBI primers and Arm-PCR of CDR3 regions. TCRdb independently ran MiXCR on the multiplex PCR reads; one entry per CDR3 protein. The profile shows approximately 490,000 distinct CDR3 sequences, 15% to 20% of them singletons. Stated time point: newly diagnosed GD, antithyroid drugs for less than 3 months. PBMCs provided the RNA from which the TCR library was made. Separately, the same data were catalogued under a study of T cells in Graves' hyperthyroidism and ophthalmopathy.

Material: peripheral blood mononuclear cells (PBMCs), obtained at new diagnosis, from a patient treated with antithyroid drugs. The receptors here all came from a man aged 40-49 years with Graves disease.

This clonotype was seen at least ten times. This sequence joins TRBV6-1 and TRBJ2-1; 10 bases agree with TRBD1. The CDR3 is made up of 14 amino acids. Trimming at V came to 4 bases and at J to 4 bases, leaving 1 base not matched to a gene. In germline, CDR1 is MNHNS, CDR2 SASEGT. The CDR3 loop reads CASSAGQGYNEQFF. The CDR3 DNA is TGTGCCAGCAGTGCGGGACAGGGGTACAATGAGCAGTTCTTC.

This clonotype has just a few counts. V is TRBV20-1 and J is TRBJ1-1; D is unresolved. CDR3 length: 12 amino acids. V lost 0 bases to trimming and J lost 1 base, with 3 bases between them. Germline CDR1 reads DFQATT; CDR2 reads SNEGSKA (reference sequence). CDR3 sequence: CSAREANTEAFF. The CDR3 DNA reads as TGCAGTGCTAGAGAAGCGAACACTGAAGCTTTCTTT.

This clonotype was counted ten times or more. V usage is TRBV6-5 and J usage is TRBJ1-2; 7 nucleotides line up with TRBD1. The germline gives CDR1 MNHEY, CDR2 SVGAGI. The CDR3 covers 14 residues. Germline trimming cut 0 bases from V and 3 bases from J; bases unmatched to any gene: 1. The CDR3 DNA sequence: TGTGCCAGCAGTTACTCTGGACAGGACTATGGCTACACCTTC. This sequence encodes CASSYSGQDYGYTF.

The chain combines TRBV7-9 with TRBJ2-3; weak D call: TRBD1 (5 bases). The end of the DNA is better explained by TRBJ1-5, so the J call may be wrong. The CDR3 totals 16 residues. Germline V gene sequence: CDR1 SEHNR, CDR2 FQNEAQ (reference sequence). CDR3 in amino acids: CASSLGPQGVTDTQHF. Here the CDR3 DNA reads TGTGCCAGCAGCTTAGGCCCCCAGGGAGTGACAGATACGCAGCATTTT.

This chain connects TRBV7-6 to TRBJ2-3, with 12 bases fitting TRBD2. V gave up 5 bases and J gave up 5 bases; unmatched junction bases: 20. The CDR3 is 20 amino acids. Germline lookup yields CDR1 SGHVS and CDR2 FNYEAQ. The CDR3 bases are TGTGCCAGCAGCCGACCACTTTCTAGCGGGAGGGCCAGTGCCCAAGATACGCAGTATTTT. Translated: CASSRPLSSGRASAQDTQYF.

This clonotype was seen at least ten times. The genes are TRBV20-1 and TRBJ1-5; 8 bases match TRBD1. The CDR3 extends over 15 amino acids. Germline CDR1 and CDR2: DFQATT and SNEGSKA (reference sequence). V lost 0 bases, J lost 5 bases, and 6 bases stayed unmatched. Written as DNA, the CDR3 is TGCAGTGCTAGAGATAGCGGACAGGGCTATCAGCCCCAGCATTTT. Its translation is CSARDSGQGYQPQHF.

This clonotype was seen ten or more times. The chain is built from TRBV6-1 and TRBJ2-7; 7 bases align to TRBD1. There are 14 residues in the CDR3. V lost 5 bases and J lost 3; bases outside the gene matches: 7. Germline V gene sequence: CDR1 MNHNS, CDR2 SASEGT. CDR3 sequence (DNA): TGTGCCAGCAGTAGACAGGGCTCAGACTACGAGCAGTACTTC. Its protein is CASSRQGSDYEQYF.

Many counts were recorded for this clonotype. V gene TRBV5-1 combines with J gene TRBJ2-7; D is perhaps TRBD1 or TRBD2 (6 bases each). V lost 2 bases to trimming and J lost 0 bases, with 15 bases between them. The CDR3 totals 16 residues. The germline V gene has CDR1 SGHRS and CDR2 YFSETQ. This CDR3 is CASSFVGGLSSYEQYF. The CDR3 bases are TGCGCCAGCAGCTTTGTAGGGGGGCTGAGCTCCTACGAGCAGTACTTC. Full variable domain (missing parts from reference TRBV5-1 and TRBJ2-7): KAGVTQTPRYLIKTRGQQVTLSCSPISGHRSVSWYQQTPGQGLQFLFEYFSETQRNKGNFPGRFSGRQFSNSRSEMNVSTLELGDSALYLCASSFVGGLSSYEQYFGPGTRLTVT.

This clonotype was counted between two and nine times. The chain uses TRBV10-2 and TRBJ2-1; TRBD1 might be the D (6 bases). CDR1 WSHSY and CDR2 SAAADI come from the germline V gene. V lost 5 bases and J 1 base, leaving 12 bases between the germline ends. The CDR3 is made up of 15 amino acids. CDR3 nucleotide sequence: TGCGCCAGCAGTTTACCCGGGACATCCTACAATGAGCAGTTCTTC. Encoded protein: CASSLPGTSYNEQFF.

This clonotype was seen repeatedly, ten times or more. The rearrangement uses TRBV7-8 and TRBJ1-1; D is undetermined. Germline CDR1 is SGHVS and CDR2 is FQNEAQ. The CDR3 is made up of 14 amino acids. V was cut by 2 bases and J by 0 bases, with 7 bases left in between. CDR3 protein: CASSLRRLNTEAFF. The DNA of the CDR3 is TGTGCCAGCAGCTTAAGACGGTTGAACACTGAAGCTTTCTTT.

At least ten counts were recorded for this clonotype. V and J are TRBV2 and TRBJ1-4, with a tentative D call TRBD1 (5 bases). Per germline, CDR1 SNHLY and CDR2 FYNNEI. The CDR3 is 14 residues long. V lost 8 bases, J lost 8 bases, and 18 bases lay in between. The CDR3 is CASGAIRQTEKLFF. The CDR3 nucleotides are TGTGCCAGCGGGGCCATAAGACAGACCGAAAAACTGTTTTTT.

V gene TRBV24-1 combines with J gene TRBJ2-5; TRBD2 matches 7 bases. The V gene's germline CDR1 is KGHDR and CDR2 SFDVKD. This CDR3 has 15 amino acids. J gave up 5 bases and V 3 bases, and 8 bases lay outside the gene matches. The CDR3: CATSDGAGVYETQYF. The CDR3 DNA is TGTGCCACCAGTGATGGGGCGGGAGTATACGAGACCCAGTACTTC.

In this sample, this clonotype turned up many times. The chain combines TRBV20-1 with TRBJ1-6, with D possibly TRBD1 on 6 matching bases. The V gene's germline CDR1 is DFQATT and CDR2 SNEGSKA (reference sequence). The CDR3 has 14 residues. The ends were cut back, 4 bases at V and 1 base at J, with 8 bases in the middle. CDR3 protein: CSANRDSYNSPLHF. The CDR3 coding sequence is TGCAGTGCTAACAGGGATTCCTATAATTCACCCCTCCACTTT.

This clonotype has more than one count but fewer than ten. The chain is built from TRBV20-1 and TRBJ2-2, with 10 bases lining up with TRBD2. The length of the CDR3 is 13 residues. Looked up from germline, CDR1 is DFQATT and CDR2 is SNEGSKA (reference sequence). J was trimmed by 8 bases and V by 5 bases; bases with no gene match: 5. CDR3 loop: CSARTSGSGELFF. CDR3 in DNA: TGCAGTGCTCGGACTAGCGGATCAGGGGAGCTGTTTTTT.

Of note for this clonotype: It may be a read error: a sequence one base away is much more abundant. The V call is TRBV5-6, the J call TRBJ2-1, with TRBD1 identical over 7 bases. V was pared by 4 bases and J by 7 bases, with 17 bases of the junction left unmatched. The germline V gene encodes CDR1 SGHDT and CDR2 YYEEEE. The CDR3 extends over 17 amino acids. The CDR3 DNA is TGTGCCAGCAGCCCCATCGGGCTTGACAGGGTCATGAATGAGCAGTTCTTC. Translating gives CASSPIGLDRVMNEQFF. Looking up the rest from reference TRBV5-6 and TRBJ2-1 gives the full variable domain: DAGVTQSPTHLIKTRGQQVTLRCSPKSGHDTVSWYQQALGQGPQFIFQYYEEEERQRGNFPDRFSGHQFPNYSSELNVNALLLGDSALYLCASSPIGLDRVMNEQFFGPGTRLTVL.

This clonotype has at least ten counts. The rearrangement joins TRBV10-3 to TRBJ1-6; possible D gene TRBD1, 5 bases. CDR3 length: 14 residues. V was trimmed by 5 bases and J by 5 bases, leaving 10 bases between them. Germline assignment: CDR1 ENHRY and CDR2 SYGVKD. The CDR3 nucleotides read TGTGCCATCAGTCGAGACAGAGATAATTCACCCCTCCACTTT. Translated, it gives CAISRDRDNSPLHF.

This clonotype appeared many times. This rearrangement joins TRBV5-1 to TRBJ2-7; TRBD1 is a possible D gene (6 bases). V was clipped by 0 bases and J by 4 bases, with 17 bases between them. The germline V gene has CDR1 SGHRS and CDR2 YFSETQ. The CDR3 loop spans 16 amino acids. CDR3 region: CASSLVGAQDGYEQYF. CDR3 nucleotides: TGCGCCAGCAGCTTGGTGGGGGCGCAGGATGGGTACGAGCAGTACTTC.